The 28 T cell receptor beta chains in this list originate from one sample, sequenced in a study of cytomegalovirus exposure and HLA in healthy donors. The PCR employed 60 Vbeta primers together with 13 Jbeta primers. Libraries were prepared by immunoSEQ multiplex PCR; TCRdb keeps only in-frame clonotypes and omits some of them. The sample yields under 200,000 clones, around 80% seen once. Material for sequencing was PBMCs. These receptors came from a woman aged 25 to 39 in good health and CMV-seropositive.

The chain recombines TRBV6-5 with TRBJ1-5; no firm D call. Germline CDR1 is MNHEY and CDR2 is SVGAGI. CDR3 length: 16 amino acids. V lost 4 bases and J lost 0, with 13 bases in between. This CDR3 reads CASSSTSVFSNQPQHF. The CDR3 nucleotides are TGTGCCAGCAGTTCTACTTCGGTCTTTAGCAATCAGCCCCAGCATTTT.

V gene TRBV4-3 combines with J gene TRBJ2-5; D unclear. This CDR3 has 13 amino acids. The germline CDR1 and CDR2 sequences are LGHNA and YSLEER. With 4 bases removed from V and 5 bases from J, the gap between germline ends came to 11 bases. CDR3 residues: CASSPRLRETQYF. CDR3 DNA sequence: TGCGCCAGCAGCCCAAGATTACGGGAGACCCAGTACTTC.

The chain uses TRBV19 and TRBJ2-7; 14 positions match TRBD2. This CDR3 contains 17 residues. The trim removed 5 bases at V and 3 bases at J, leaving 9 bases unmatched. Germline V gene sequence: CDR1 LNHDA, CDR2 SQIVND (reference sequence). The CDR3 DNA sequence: TGTGCCAGTAGTCCCGGGACTAGCGGGAGATCCAGCTACGAGCAGTACTTC. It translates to CASSPGTSGRSSYEQYF.

CDR3 in amino acids: CSVTQAGNDGTGELFF. The CDR3 DNA reads as TGCAGCGTTACCCAAGCAGGGAACGACGGCACCGGGGAGCTGTTTTTT. V gene TRBV29-1 combines with J gene TRBJ2-2; maybe TRBD1 (5 bases). Trimming removed 5 bases from V and 4 bases from J, with 20 bases in between. The CDR3 totals 16 residues. Germline lookup yields CDR1 SQVTM and CDR2 ANQGSEA.

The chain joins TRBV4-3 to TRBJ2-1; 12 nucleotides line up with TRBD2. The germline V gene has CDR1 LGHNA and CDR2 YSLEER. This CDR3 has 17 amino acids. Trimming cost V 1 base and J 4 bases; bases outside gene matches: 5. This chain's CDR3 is CASSQGTSGRLYNEQFF. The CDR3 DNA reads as TGCGCCAGCAGCCAAGGAACTAGCGGGAGGTTATACAATGAGCAGTTCTTC.

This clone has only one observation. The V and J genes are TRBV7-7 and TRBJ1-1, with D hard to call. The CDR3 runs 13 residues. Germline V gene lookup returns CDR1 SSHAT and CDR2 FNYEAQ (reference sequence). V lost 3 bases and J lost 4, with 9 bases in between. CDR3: CASSFPSRTEAFF. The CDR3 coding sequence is TGTGCCAGCAGCTTCCCGTCCCGCACTGAAGCTTTCTTT. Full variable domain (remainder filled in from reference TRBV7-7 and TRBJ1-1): GAGVSQSPRYKVTKRGQDVTLRCDPISSHATLYWYQQALGQGPEFLTYFNYEAQPDKSGLPSDRFSAERPEGSISTLTIQRTEQRDSAMYRCASSFPSRTEAFFGQGTRLTVV.

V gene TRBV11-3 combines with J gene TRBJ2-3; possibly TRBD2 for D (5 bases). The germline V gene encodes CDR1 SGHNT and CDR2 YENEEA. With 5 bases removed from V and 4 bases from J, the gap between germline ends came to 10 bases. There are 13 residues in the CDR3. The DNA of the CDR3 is TGTGCCAGCAGCCCAAGAGGGCCAGATACGCAGTATTTT. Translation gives CASSPRGPDTQYF.

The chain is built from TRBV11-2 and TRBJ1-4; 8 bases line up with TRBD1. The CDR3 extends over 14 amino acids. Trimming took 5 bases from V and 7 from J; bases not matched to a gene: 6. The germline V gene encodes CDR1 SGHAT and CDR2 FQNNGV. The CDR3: CASSQGQGAEKLFF. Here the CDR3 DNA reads TGTGCCAGCAGCCAGGGGCAGGGGGCTGAAAAACTGTTTTTT.

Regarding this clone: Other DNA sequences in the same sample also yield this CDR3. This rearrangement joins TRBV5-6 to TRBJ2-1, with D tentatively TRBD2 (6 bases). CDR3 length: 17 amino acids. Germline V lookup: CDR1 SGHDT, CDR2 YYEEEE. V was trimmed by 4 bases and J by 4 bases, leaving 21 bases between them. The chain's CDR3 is CASSILSGAATYNEQFF. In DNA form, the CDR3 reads TGTGCCAGCAGCATCCTCTCGGGAGCCGCTACTTACAATGAGCAGTTCTTC.

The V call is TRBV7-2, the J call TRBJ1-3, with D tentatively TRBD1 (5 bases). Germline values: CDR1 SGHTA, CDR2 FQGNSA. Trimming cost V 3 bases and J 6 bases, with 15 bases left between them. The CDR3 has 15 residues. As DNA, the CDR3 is TGTGCCAGCAGCTTGGGCGGGGGGATCCAAAACACCATATATTTT. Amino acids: CASSLGGGIQNTIYF. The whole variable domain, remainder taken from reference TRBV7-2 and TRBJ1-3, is GAGVSQSPSNKVTEKGKDVELRCDPISGHTALYWYRQSLGQGLEFLIYFQGNSAPDKSGLPSDRFSAERTGGSVSTLTIQRTQQEDSAVYLCASSLGGGIQNTIYFGEGSWLTVV.

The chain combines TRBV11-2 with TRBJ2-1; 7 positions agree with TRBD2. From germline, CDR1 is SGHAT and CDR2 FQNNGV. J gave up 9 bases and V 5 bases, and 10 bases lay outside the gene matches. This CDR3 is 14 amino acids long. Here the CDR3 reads CASSRERGPLEQFF. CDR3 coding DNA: TGTGCCAGCAGCCGGGAGCGGGGCCCCCTTGAGCAGTTCTTC.

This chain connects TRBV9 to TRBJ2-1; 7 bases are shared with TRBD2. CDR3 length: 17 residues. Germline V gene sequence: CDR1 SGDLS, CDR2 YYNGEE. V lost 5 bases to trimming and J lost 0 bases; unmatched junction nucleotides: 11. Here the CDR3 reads CASSSTAGGSSYNEQFF. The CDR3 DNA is TGTGCCAGCAGTAGTACGGCGGGCGGGAGCTCCTACAATGAGCAGTTCTTC.

The CDR3 region is CASSPTVGNTIYF. The CDR3, as DNA: TGTGCCAGCAGCCCGACAGTCGGAAACACCATATATTTT. The chain is built from TRBV6-5 and TRBJ1-3; D may be TRBD1 (5 bases). Germline loops: CDR1 MNHEY, CDR2 SVGAGI. Trimming stripped 6 bases from V and 4 bases from J, with 10 bases between. The CDR3 length is 13 residues.

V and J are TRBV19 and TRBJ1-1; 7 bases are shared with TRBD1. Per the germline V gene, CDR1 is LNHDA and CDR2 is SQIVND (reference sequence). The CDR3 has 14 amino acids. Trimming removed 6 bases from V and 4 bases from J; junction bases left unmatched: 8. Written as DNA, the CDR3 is TGTGCCAGTAGCTTAGACAGGGCTAGCACTGAAGCTTTCTTT. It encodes CASSLDRASTEAFF.

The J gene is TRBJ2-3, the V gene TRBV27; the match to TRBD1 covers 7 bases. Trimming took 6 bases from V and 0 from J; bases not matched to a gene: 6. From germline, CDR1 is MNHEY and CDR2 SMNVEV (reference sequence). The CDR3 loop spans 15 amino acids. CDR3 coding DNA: TGTGCCAGCAGGGATAGGGGGCCTAGCACAGATACGCAGTATTTT. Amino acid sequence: CASRDRGPSTDTQYF.

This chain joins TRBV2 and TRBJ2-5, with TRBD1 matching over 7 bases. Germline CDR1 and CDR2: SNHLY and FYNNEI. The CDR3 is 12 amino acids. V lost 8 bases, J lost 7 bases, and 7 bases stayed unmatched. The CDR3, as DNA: TGTGCCAGCCGTCCGCCAGGGGGGACCCAGTACTTC. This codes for CASRPPGGTQYF. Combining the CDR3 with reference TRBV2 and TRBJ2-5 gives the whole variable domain EPEVTQTPSHQVTQMGQEVILRCVPISNHLYFYWYRQILGQKVEFLVSFYNNEISEKSEIFDDQFSVERPDGSNFTLKIRSTKLEDSAMYFCASRPPGGTQYFGPGTRLLVL.

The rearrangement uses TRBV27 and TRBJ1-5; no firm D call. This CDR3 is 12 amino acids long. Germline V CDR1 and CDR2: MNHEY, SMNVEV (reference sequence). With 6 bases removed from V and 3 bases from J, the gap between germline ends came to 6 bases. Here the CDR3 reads CASSDFNQPQHF. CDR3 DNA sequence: TGTGCCAGCAGCGACTTCAATCAGCCCCAGCATTTT.

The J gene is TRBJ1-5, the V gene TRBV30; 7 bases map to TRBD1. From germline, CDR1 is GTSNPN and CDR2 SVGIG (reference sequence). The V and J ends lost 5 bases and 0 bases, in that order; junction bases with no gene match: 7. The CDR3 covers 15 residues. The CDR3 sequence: CAWGTGTASNQPQHF. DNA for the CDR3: TGTGCCTGGGGGACCGGGACAGCTAGCAATCAGCCCCAGCATTTT. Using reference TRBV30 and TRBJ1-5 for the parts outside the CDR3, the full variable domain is SQTIHQWPATLVQPVGSPLSLECTVEGTSNPNLYWYRQAAGRGLQLLFYSVGIGQISSEVPQNLSASRPQDRQFILSSKKLLLSDSGFYLCAWGTGTASNQPQHFGDGTRLSIL.

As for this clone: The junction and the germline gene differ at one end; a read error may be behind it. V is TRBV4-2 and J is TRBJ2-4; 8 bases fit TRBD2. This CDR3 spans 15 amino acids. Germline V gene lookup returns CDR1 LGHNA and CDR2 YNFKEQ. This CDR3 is CTSSQPEREFGIQYF. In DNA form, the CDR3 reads TGTACCAGCAGCCAACCCGAGCGGGAGTTTGGCATTCAGTACTTC.

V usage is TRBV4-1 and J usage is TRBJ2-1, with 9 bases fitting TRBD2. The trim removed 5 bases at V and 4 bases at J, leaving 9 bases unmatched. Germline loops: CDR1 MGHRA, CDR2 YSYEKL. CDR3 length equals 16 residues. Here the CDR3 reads CASSSWASGEYNEQFF. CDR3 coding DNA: TGCGCCAGCAGCTCCTGGGCTAGCGGGGAATACAATGAGCAGTTCTTC.

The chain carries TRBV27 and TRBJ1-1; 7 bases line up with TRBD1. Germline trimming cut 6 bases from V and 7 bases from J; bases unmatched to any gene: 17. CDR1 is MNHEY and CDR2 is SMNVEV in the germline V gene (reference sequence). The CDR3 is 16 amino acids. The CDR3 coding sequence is TGTGCCAGCAGGGCAGCGGCCGGGACAGCCATTTTTGAAGCTTTCTTT. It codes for CASRAAAGTAIFEAFF.

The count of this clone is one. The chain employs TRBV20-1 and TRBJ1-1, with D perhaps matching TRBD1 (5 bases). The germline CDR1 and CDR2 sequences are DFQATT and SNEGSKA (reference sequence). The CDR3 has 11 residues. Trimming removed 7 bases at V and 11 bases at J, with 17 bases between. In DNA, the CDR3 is TGCAGTGTCGCAGGGATTCTCGGGGCTTTCTTT. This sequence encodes CSVAGILGAFF.

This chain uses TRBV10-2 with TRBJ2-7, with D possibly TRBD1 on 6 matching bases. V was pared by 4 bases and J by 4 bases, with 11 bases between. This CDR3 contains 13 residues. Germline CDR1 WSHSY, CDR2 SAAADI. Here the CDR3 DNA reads TGCGCCAGCAGTGGACAGGTACCGTACGAGCAGTACTTC. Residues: CASSGQVPYEQYF.

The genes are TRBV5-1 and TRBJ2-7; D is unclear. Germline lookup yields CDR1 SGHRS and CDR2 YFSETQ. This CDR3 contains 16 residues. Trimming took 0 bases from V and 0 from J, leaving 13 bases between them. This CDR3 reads CASSLVVFPRSYEQYF. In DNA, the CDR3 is TGCGCCAGCAGCTTGGTTGTGTTTCCGCGCTCCTACGAGCAGTACTTC.

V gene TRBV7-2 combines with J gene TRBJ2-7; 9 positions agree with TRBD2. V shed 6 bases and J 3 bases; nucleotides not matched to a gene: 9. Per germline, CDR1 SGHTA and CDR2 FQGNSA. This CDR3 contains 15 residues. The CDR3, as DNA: TGTGCCAGCAGGACACTGGGGCGGGGGGGCTACGAGCAGTACTTC. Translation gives CASRTLGRGGYEQYF.

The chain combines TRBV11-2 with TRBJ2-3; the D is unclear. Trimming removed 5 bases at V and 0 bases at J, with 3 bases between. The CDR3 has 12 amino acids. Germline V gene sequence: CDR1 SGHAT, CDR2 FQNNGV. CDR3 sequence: CASSQSTDTQYF. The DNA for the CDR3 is TGTGCCAGCAGCCAAAGCACAGATACGCAGTATTTT.

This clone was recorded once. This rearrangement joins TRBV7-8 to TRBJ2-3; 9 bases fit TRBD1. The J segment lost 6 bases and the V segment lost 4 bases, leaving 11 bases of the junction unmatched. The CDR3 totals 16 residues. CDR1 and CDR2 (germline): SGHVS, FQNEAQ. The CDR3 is CASSSLPGTGSDTQYF. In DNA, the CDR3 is TGTGCCAGCAGCTCTCTTCCCGGGACAGGGTCTGATACGCAGTATTTT.

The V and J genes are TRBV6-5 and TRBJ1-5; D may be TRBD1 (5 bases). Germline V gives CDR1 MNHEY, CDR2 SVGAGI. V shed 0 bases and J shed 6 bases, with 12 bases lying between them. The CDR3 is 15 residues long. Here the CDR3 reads CASSYSGRVGQPQHF. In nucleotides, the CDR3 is TGTGCCAGCAGTTACTCGGGCAGGGTGGGTCAGCCCCAGCATTTT.